This T cell receptor (beta chain) is drawn from a study of T cells in Graves' hyperthyroidism and ophthalmopathy. From RNA transcripts, TCR beta CDR3 regions were amplified. An initial round of RT-PCR targeting the TCR CDR3 relied on the HTBI primer set. Each CDR3 protein gets one entry after TCRdb re-called the multiplex PCR reads with MiXCR. The data contain 400,000 to 600,000 distinct CDR3 sequences, 16% of them singletons. Patients were excluded because of uncontrolled infection, other autoimmune disease, pregnancy or lactation. V lost 8 bases to trimming and J lost 2 bases, with 13 bases between them. The germline V gene has CDR1 MDHEN and CDR2 SYDVKM. This CDR3 region has 13 residues.

The TCR sequence derives from a woman under 40 with Graves' ophthalmopathy. Sequenced sample: blood. The chain recombines TRBV28 with TRBJ2-7; D is tentatively TRBD1 or TRBD2 (6 bases each). CDR3: CASWRGAPYEQYF. The CDR3 bases are TGTGCCAGCTGGAGGGGGGCCCCCTACGAGCAGTACTTC.